This T cell receptor beta chain is drawn from a study of blood T cells in healthy people across ages. Together with a sample-barcoded 5' primer, a J-beta primer mix was included in a second PCR lasting about 7 to 11 cycles. Through a template-switch adaptor with 12 random nucleotides, each cDNA molecule received a tag. TCRdb independently ran MiXCR on the 5' RACE reads; one entry per CDR3 protein. Here the sample spans approximately 320,000 distinct CDR3 sequences, 27% being singletons. Trimming pared 3 bases from V and 0 bases from J, leaving 3 bases between. The CDR3 consists of 14 residues. Germline-derived CDR1 and CDR2 are MDHEN and SYDVKM.

The rearrangement links TRBV28 to TRBJ2-6; no clear D gene. The origin of this receptor is a woman in her seventies in good health. Sequenced sample: blood. The CDR3 DNA follows: TGTGCCAGCAGTTTCGTCTCTGGGGCCAACGTCCTGACTTTC. Residues: CASSFVSGANVLTF.